This T cell receptor (beta chain) was sequenced for a study of blood T cell repertoires in COVID-19. One Seattle source followed patients from active infection through their disease course. TCRdb keeps only in-frame clones here, not all; method: immunoSEQ multiplex PCR. This sample has 250,000 to 400,000 clones, with under 90% found just once. The clonotype originates from a woman in her thirties with COVID-19, enrolled during active disease. Sequenced material: peripheral blood.

The CDR3: CASRERGGTGQWGYGYTF. For the CDR3, the DNA is TGTGCCAGCAGGGAAAGGGGCGGGACAGGTCAATGGGGCTATGGCTACACCTTC. The J gene is TRBJ1-2, the V gene TRBV2; TRBD1 aligns across 8 bases. The germline gives CDR1 SNHLY, CDR2 FYNNEI. The CDR3 totals 18 residues. Trimming removed 6 bases from V and 4 bases from J; junction bases left unmatched: 19.